Below are 13 T cell receptor beta chains sequenced from a single sample in a study of molecular identifiers for immune sequencing clone quantification. TCRdb re-called the PCR reads through MiXCR, storing one row per CDR3 protein. The sample includes about half a million distinct CDR3 sequences, over 20% of them seen just once. The material sequenced was naive CD8+ T cells from blood, with Jurkat cell RNA spiked in. The subset denotes: FACS-sorted CD8+CD4-CCR7+CD45RA+ naive T cells. The source is a human donor in good health. Some libraries in this study had Jurkat cell RNA spiked in.

Ten or more counts support this clonotype. V is TRBV6-5 and J is TRBJ2-7; the D gene is possibly TRBD2 (5 bases). Trimming removed 0 bases at V and 0 bases at J, with 6 bases between. The CDR3 contains 14 residues. Germline CDR1 reads MNHEY; CDR2 reads SVGAGI. The CDR3 loop is CASSYSGSSYEQYF. CDR3 bases: TGTGCCAGCAGTTACTCGGGGAGCTCCTACGAGCAGTACTTC.

The chain carries TRBV5-6 and TRBJ2-3; D not certain. Germline V gene lookup returns CDR1 SGHDT and CDR2 YYEEEE. CDR3 length: 14 residues. The V end was cut by 3 bases, the J end by 2 bases, with 10 bases between. CDR3 region: CASSSEGYTDTQYF. In nucleotides, the CDR3 is TGTGCCAGCAGCTCTGAAGGATACACAGATACGCAGTATTTT.

The sample holds a few counts of this clonotype. V and J are TRBV24-1 and TRBJ2-7, with a possible D match to TRBD1 (6 bases). Germline-derived CDR1 and CDR2 are KGHDR and SFDVKD. Trimming shortened V by 5 bases and J by 3 bases, and 10 bases separated the two germline ends. The CDR3 length is 13 residues. CDR3 DNA: TGTGCCACCAGTGCCGCGGACAGCTACGAGCAGTACTTC. Protein product: CATSAADSYEQYF.

In this sample, this clonotype turned up many times. The J gene is TRBJ2-3, the V gene TRBV5-4, with 13 bases that match TRBD2. The trim removed 3 bases at V and 5 bases at J, leaving 6 bases unmatched. CDR3 length: 16 amino acids. Germline lookup yields CDR1 SGHNT and CDR2 YYREEE (reference sequence). CDR3 region: CASSSTSGGLVDTQYF. CDR3 coding DNA: TGTGCCAGCAGCTCGACTAGCGGGGGGTTGGTAGATACGCAGTATTTT.

This clonotype was detected only a few times. The chain recombines TRBV5-4 with TRBJ2-7; TRBD2 aligns across 7 bases. V gave up 2 bases and J gave up 5 bases; unmatched junction bases: 10. Germline loops: CDR1 SGHNT, CDR2 YYREEE (reference sequence). The CDR3 consists of 15 residues. The CDR3 here is CASSLGGSLLDEQYF. CDR3 in DNA: TGTGCCAGCAGCTTAGGCGGGAGTCTGCTCGACGAGCAGTACTTC.

A word on this clonotype: A much larger clone differs from this one at a single base, so this may be a read error. The chain is built from TRBV7-7 and TRBJ2-7, with D perhaps assigned TRBD1 or TRBD2 (6 bases each). This CDR3 has 14 residues. CDR1 and CDR2 (germline): SSHAT, FNYEAQ (reference sequence). The CDR3 spells CVSSAGQEDFEQYF. CDR3 DNA: TGTGTCAGCAGCGCGGGACAAGAAGACTTCGAGCAGTACTTC.

This clonotype was picked up a small number of times. At one of its ends the junction is not consistent with the germline gene, which may arise from a read error. J is TRBJ2-2 and V is TRBV7-8; D not certain. The CDR3 extends over 13 amino acids. In germline, CDR1 is SGHVS, CDR2 FQNEAQ. DNA for the CDR3: TGTGCAAGCAGCTTAGACAACACCGGGCAGCTCTACTTT. Translated: CASSLDNTGQLYF.

The CDR3 loop is CATSSPGQGAEDTQYF. CDR3 bases: TGTGCCACCAGCAGCCCGGGACAGGGGGCAGAAGATACGCAGTATTTT. The genes are TRBV15 and TRBJ2-3; 12 nucleotides match TRBD1. This CDR3 contains 16 residues. J gave up 5 bases and V 3 bases, and 6 bases lay outside the gene matches. The germline gives CDR1 LNHNV, CDR2 YYDKDF (reference sequence).

This clonotype was detected ten times or more. V usage is TRBV9 and J usage is TRBJ2-1, with no clear D. CDR3 length equals 12 residues. The ends were cut back, 0 bases at V and 9 bases at J, with 7 bases in the middle. The germline V gene has CDR1 SGDLS and CDR2 YYNGEE. The CDR3 loop is CASSVVVGEQFF. CDR3 coding DNA: TGTGCCAGCAGCGTAGTTGTAGGTGAGCAGTTCTTC.

This chain connects TRBV10-3 to TRBJ1-1; a possible D gene is TRBD1 (5 bases). Per germline, CDR1 ENHRY and CDR2 SYGVKD. V was pared by 0 bases and J by 4 bases, with 15 bases between. The CDR3 has 16 amino acids. CDR3 DNA sequence: TGTGCCATCAGTGAGTCCCGGGACCCGCGGGGCACTGAAGCTTTCTTT. Its translation: CAISESRDPRGTEAFF.

This clonotype was observed a handful of times. V is TRBV20-1 and J is TRBJ1-1; D ambiguous. Trimming cost V 0 bases and J 8 bases, with 10 bases left between them. This CDR3 comprises 12 residues. CDR1 DFQATT and CDR2 SNEGSKA come from the germline V gene (reference sequence). The CDR3 region is CSARDFGREAFF. Here the CDR3 DNA reads TGCAGTGCTAGAGATTTCGGCAGAGAAGCTTTCTTT.

This rearrangement joins TRBV27 to TRBJ1-4, with unresolved D. Germline CDR1 reads MNHEY; CDR2 reads SMNVEV (reference sequence). The CDR3 has 18 amino acids. Trimming took off 5 bases at V and 2 bases at J, with 21 bases between the two ends. CDR3 loop: CASSPRAGFLGTNEKLFF. DNA of the CDR3: TGTGCCAGCAGTCCAAGGGCAGGATTTCTGGGGACTAATGAAAAACTGTTTTTT.

This clonotype has at least ten counts. The chain couples TRBV14 to TRBJ2-7; D ambiguous. The germline V gene encodes CDR1 SGHDN and CDR2 FVKESK. The CDR3 covers 13 residues. Deletions cut 6 bases from V and 0 bases from J, with 9 bases between. In DNA form, the CDR3 reads TGTGCCAGCAGACGTAGGGACTCCTACGAGCAGTACTTC. This codes for CASRRRDSYEQYF.